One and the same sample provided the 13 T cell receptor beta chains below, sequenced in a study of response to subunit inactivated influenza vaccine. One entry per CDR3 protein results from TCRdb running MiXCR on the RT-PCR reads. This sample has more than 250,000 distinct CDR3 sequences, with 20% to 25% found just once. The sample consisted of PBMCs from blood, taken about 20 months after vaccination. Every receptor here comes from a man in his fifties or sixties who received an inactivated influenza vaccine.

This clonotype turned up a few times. DNA of the CDR3: TGTGCCAGCAGCGCCAGACCCTCACATGGCAATCAGCCCCAGCATTTT. Protein product: CASSARPSHGNQPQHF. V and J are TRBV7-8 and TRBJ1-5; D gene uncertain. Looked up from germline, CDR1 is SGHVS and CDR2 is FQNEAQ. Trimming cost V 5 bases and J 2 bases, with 16 bases left between them. The CDR3 has 16 residues.

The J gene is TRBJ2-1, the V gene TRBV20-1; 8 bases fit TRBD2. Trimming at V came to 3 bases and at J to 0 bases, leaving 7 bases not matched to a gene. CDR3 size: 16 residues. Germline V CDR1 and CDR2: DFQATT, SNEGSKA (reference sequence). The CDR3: CSARDLAGTSYNEQFF. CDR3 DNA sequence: TGCAGTGCTAGGGACCTAGCGGGCACCTCCTACAATGAGCAGTTCTTC.

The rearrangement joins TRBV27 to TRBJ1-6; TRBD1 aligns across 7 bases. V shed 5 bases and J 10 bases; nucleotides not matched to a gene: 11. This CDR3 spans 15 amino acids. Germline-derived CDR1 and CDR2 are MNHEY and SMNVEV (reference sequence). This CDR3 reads CASSHRDRWDSPLHF. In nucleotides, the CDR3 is TGTGCCAGCAGTCACCGGGACAGATGGGACTCACCCCTCCACTTT.

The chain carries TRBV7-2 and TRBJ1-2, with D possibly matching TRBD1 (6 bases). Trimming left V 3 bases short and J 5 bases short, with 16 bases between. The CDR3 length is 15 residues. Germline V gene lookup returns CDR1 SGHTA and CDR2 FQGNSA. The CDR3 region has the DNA TGTGCCAGCAGCTTTACAGGGATCCCTGGGTATGGCTACACCTTC. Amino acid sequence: CASSFTGIPGYGYTF.

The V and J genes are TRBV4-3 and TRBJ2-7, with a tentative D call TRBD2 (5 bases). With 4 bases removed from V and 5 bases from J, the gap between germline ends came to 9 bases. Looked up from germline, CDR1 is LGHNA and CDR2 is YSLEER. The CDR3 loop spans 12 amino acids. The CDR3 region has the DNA TGCGCCAGCAGCCTCTACGGGGACGAGCAGTACTTC. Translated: CASSLYGDEQYF.

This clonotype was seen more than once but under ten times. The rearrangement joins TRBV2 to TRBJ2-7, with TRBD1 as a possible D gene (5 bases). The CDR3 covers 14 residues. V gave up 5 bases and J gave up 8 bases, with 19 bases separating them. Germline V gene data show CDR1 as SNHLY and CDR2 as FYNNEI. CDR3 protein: CASSTQGGAPQQYF. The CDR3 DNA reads TGTGCCAGCAGTACCCAGGGCGGCGCCCCCCAGCAGTACTTC. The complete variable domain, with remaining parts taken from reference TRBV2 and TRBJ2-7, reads EPEVTQTPSHQVTQMGQEVILRCVPISNHLYFYWYRQILGQKVEFLVSFYNNEISEKSEIFDDQFSVERPDGSNFTLKIRSTKLEDSAMYFCASSTQGGAPQQYFGPGTRLTVT.

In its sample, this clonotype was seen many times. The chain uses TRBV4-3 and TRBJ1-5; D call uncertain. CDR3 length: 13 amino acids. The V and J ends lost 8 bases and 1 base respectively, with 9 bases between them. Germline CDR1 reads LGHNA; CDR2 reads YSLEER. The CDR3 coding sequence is TGCGCCAGCGCGAAGGACAGCAATCAGCCCCAGCATTTT. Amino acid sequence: CASAKDSNQPQHF.

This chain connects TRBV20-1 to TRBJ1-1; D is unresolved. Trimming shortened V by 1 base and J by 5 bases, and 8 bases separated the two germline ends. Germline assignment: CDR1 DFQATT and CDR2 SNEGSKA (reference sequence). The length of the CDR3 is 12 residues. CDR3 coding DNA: TGCAGTGCTAGAGGTCCCAGTACTGAAGCTTTCTTT. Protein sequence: CSARGPSTEAFF.

CDR3 DNA: TGTGCCAGCAGCTTAGATGGGACAGCTTCTCTCGAGCAGTACTTC. Protein sequence: CASSLDGTASLEQYF. V and J are TRBV7-9 and TRBJ2-7; 7 bases are a match to TRBD1. The CDR3 covers 15 residues. V was pared by 1 base and J by 6 bases, with 9 bases of the junction left unmatched. CDR1 SEHNR and CDR2 FQNEAQ come from the germline V gene (reference sequence).

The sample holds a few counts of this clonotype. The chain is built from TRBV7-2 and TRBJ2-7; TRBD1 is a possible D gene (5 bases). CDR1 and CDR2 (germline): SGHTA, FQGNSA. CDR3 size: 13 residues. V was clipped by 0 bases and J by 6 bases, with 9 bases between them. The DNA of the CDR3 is TGTGCCAGCAGCTTAGCGGGGCTAGGCGAGCAGTACTTC. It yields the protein CASSLAGLGEQYF.

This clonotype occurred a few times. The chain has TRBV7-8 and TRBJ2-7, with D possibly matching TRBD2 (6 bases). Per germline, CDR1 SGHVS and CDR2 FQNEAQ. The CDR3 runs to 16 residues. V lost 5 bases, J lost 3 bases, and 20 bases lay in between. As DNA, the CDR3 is TGTGCCAGCAGCCCCACAAGATTAGCGGATAACTACGAGCAGTACTTC. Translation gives CASSPTRLADNYEQYF.

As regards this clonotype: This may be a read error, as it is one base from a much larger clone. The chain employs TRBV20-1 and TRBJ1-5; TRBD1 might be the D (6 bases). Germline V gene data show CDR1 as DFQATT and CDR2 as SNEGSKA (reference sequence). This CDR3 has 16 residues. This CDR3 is CCARGGVRASNQPQHF. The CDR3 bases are TGCTGTGCTAGGGGGGGCGTCCGAGCGAGCAATCAGCCCCAGCATTTT.

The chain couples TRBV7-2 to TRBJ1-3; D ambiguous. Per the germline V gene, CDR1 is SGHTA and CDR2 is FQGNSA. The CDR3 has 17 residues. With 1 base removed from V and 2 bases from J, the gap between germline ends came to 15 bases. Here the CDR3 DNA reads TGTGCCAGCAGCTTAGGAGCGGCGGGGTTCCCTGGAAACACCATATATTTT. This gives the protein CASSLGAAGFPGNTIYF.